The clone carrying this T cell receptor beta chain was recorded at least ten times. This sample was included in a study of neurological immune-mediated disorders. One entry per CDR3 protein results from TCRdb running MiXCR on the 5' RACE reads. This sample has tens of thousands of distinct CDR3 sequences; 4% to 5.5% occur once, and the top ten carry approximately 10%. There are 16 residues in the CDR3. In germline, CDR1 is SGHRS, CDR2 YFSETQ. V trimming: 0 bases; J trimming: 4 bases; junction bases outside the gene matches: 5. The sample taken for sequencing was CD4+ T cells from blood. This chain connects TRBV5-1 to TRBJ2-1; 9 bases fit TRBD2. The clonotype comes from a young man in good health. The CDR3 coding sequence is TGCGCCAGCAGCTTGGGCGTTAGCGGGGGTTACAATGAGCAGTTCTTC. Its protein is CASSLGVSGGYNEQFF.